These 9 T cell receptor beta chains came from one sample sequenced in a study of cytomegalovirus exposure and HLA in healthy donors (TCRdb year 2017). Libraries were constructed by the immunoSEQ multiplex PCR assay. For the multiplex PCR, a mixture combining 60 forward primers for TCR Vbeta segments and 13 reverse primers for TCR Jbeta segments was used. What TCRdb holds here is the immuneACCESS table cut down to in-frame rearrangements. Part of the clones is not present; checked against another copy, under half of the missing clones reflect an unresolved V gene, and the others are unexplained. For this sample there are under 200,000 clones; under 90% appear just once. Around 5% of the sample rests with the top ten. Sequencing was done on a sample of PBMCs. The receptors here all came from a man younger than 40 in good health and CMV-seronegative.

This chain links TRBV28 with TRBJ1-2, with a weak D call TRBD1 (5 bases). The CDR3 length is 16 residues. The V gene's germline CDR1 is MDHEN and CDR2 SYDVKM. V shed 1 base and J shed 5 bases, with 17 bases lying between them. The DNA for the CDR3 is TGTGCCAGCAGTTTATCCCCTCTGGGACTTTGGTATGGCTACACCTTC. Protein product: CASSLSPLGLWYGYTF.

The chain combines TRBV9 with TRBJ1-2; TRBD1 is a possible D gene (6 bases). The CDR3 length is 14 residues. Germline V gene sequence: CDR1 SGDLS, CDR2 YYNGEE. Trimming took off 3 bases at V and 2 bases at J, with 11 bases between the two ends. The CDR3 coding sequence is TGTGCCAGCAGCGCCAATACAGGGAACTATGGCTACACCTTC. It codes for CASSANTGNYGYTF.

The chain employs TRBV5-4 and TRBJ1-2; 8 bases are a match to TRBD1. V lost 4 bases, J lost 8 bases, and 7 bases stayed unmatched. Per the germline V gene, CDR1 is SGHNT and CDR2 is YYREEE (reference sequence). The CDR3 totals 13 residues. The CDR3 spells CASSPQGAQGYTF. The CDR3 nucleotides are TGTGCCAGCAGCCCCCAGGGGGCGCAGGGCTACACCTTC.

The rearrangement joins TRBV6-6 to TRBJ2-3; 11 bases align to TRBD1. Germline V lookup: CDR1 MNHNY, CDR2 SVGAGI (reference sequence). After removal of 4 bases from V and 6 bases from J, the junction contained 3 bases not matched to a gene. This CDR3 comprises 14 residues. In DNA form, the CDR3 reads TGTGCCAGCAGTTGGACAGGGGGCAGCGATACGCAGTATTTT. Protein sequence: CASSWTGGSDTQYF.

The chain carries TRBV18 and TRBJ2-7; 7 nucleotides line up with TRBD2. Germline CDR1 is KGHSH and CDR2 is LQKENI. V shed 2 bases and J 5 bases; nucleotides not matched to a gene: 6. This CDR3 is built from 14 residues. The CDR3 sequence: CASSPGGGLNEQYF. In DNA, the CDR3 is TGTGCCAGCTCACCAGGCGGGGGTTTGAACGAGCAGTACTTC.

The rearrangement joins TRBV5-1 to TRBJ2-7; possible D gene TRBD1, 6 bases. The CDR3 spans 15 residues. V lost 4 bases, J lost 0 bases, and 14 bases lay in between. Germline V gives CDR1 SGHRS, CDR2 YFSETQ. CDR3 coding DNA: TGCGCCAGCAGCGTAGGACAGTTTAGCTCCTACGAGCAGTACTTC. Translating gives CASSVGQFSSYEQYF.

The rearrangement links TRBV21-1 to TRBJ1-2; TRBD1, the table's D call, lacks a check against the DNA. TRBV21-1 is termed a pseudogene. The CDR3 covers 11 residues. The CDR3 reads CASRDSSGYTF. As DNA, the CDR3 is TGTGCCAGCAGGGACAGTAGTGGCTACACCTTC.

V usage is TRBV6-4 and J usage is TRBJ1-1; D gene uncertain. This CDR3 has 13 residues. The germline V and J ends were trimmed by 4 bases and 1 base, with 7 bases remaining between them. Per germline, CDR1 MRHNA and CDR2 SNTAGT. This chain's CDR3 is CASSVLANTEAFF. The CDR3 coding sequence is TGTGCCAGCAGTGTTTTGGCGAACACTGAAGCTTTCTTT.

This clone was counted a single time. CDR3 in DNA: TGTGCCAGCAGCCCCTTTCTCAGGGGCCAACTTAACTATGGCTACACCTTC. The encoded protein is CASSPFLRGQLNYGYTF. The chain uses TRBV11-2 and TRBJ1-2, with a tentative D call TRBD1 (6 bases). The V end lost 5 bases, the J end lost 1 base, and 20 bases lay between the germline ends. This CDR3 region has 17 residues. Germline V CDR1 and CDR2: SGHAT, FQNNGV.